This T cell receptor (beta chain) was identified during a study of T cell responses to AZD1222 COVID-19 vaccine (dated by TCRdb to the early 2020s). Broadly, across the study: AZD1222 recipients with second doses at about 4 weeks or about 12 weeks were pooled, because spike-specific TCR depth and breadth did not differ between schedules. Trial participants were enrolled by age into subgroups of 18-55, 56-69 and 70-plus years, and around 150, 29 and 61 TCR-sequenced participants, respectively, were included in these subgroups. TCR sequencing covered more than 230 trial participants: 200 to 220 given two doses of AZD1222 and around 25 given two doses of MenACWY control vaccine.

The CDR3 regions of human TCRbeta chains were analyzed by immunosequencing. The paper's processing steps were these. TCRs in the repertoires were matched against a reference library of SARS-CoV-2-specific TCRs that had been generated with the MIRA antigen-specificity platform. Breadth was defined as the fraction of unique TCRs that were SARS-CoV-2-associated. Depth was defined as the fraction of total T cells that were SARS-CoV-2-associated. Using the MIRA data, each spike-specific TCR was mapped to the spike region that the TCR reacts to and placed in a CD4 or CD8 class. Log10-transformed breadth and depth values were compared by one-way ANOVA with Sidak's multiple comparisons tests. TCRdb re-hosts the immuneACCESS table, in-frame sequences only. Its copies lack some clones; in the studies checked, an unresolved V gene accounts for under half of them, and the cause for the rest is not known. Clone size and V and J calls were adopted from that table, with D and trimming inferred from the DNA. The sample contains around 99,000 clones, about 90% of them found a single time. The top ten hold roughly 5.2% of the sample.

On the study overall, not on this receptor specifically: Conclusions about previously exposed vaccinees are limited because only a handful of AZD1222 recipients were SARS-CoV-2 seropositive at baseline. The whole spike protein was spanned by vaccine-associated CD4 TCRs, and dominant responses were seen in regions 160-218 and 743-854. Reportedly, close to half of the unique spike-specific TCRs recognized epitopes lying outside the regions that are mutated in the B.1.351 and B.1.1.7 variants. In the small 56-69-year group, the increase in depth fell short of significance, most likely because of low power. After two AZD1222 doses, spike-specific TCR breadth and depth were significantly higher than at day 0 and than in MenACWY recipients. Because no day 14 peak-response samples were available, repertoires were characterized only after the peak T cell response. Most participants were white British and females outnumbered males, and the authors suggested that clonal diversity may have been underestimated.

The time point label of this sample denotes: baseline before first vaccination. Vaccinee samples came from UK trials COV001 and COV002, including a single-blind randomized controlled phase 2/3 trial of AZD1222 (ChAdOx1 nCoV-19) in healthy adults. For TCRbeta chain sequencing, PBMC samples were collected from trial participants at day 0 and at day 28 after the second dose. Concerning this clone: This receptor's antigen is unknown. No base-level quality is on record; no much larger clone is a single base apart.

The junction shows trimming of 3 bases on V and 7 bases on J, plus 13 bases between the germline ends. Including the terminal cysteine and phenylalanine, the CDR3 comprises 15 residues. Of all the DNA, just the CDR3 is kept, 45 bases in frame from base 1. As encoded in the germline V gene, CDR1 is KGHSH while CDR2 is LQKENI. This TCR came from an adult in good health. The rearrangement combines TRBV18 with TRBJ1-6; D gene: possibly TRBD1, on 6 matching bases. This specimen consisted of peripheral blood, obtained on day 0 of AZD1222 vaccination. The CDR3 in this case is CASSPQGMNNSPLHF. The nucleotide sequence reads TGTGCCAGCTCACCCCAGGGGATGAACAATTCACCCCTCCACTTT.